The sequence of this T cell receptor (beta chain) was determined in a study of human T cells and chemical hapten exposure. Study outcomes and limitations: Large CDR3 similarity clusters arose significantly more often from expanded TCRs than from controls. Patch test score was positively correlated with the counts of PT1 expanded TCRs.

Described time point: pre-sensitization, week 0. Treatment in this sample: therapeutic diphenylcyclopropenone sensitization with weekly scalp DPC. The starting material, unfractionated whole blood, was used for total RNA extraction. As processed by the authors: TCR counts had a median of approximately 96,000 per sample and spanned 23,224 to 690,600. TCRdb reanalysed the RACE reads using MiXCR and keeps one entry per CDR3 protein. What appears here as the V and J calls and clone size reflects TCRdb's work, not the paper's. The repertoire holds a few hundred thousand distinct CDR3 sequences, with around 5.5% as singletons. There are 14 residues in the CDR3. V gave up 4 bases and J gave up 3 bases, with 13 bases separating them. The germline V gene encodes CDR1 SGHDT and CDR2 YYEEEE. At least ten counts were recorded for this clonotype. What it binds is not known.

The sample consisted of whole blood, taken in connection with sensitization to the hapten diphenylcyclopropenone (DPC). This receptor was obtained from a woman between 18 and 29 years old with alopecia areata. Some clones in this sample may be carry-over from other donors' samples. This chain joins TRBV5-6 and TRBJ1-2; D is ambiguous. The DNA for the CDR3 is TGTGCCAGCAGCCGGGCCCTACCATACTATGGCTACACCTTC. It is translated as CASSRALPYYGYTF.